The 9 T cell receptor beta chains below were found in one sample sequenced in a study of CD8 T cells in ankylosing spondylitis. TCRdb reanalysed the 5' RACE reads using MiXCR and keeps one entry per CDR3 protein. The sample carries roughly 440,000 distinct CDR3 sequences, about a sixth recorded once. Whole-study results and caveats: The study identified a TCR beta motif of under 10 highly homologous variants that appeared characteristic of ankylosing spondylitis blood.

Antigen specificity for these receptors is unknown. What was sequenced was blood, either unsorted or a sorted T cell fraction (not recorded which). The receptors come from a male donor with ankylosing spondylitis.

This clonotype has at least ten counts. The chain combines TRBV5-1 with TRBJ2-7, with TRBD2 as a possible D gene (6 bases). In germline, CDR1 is SGHRS, CDR2 YFSETQ. V was pared by 5 bases and J by 1 base, with 16 bases between. The CDR3 covers 15 residues. The CDR3 protein is CASSRETGASYEQYF. The CDR3 bases are TGCGCCAGCAGTAGAGAAACGGGAGCTTCCTACGAGCAGTACTTC.

This clonotype was seen only a few times. The chain couples TRBV30 to TRBJ1-1, with D perhaps matching TRBD1 (5 bases). Trimming shortened V by 3 bases and J by 4 bases, and 12 bases separated the two germline ends. Looked up from germline, CDR1 is GTSNPN and CDR2 is SVGIG (reference sequence). This CDR3 has 13 amino acids. CDR3: CAWRDEGPTEAFF. The CDR3 DNA is TGTGCCTGGAGGGATGAGGGGCCCACTGAAGCTTTCTTT.

The rearrangement joins TRBV30 to TRBJ1-3; TRBD1 is a possible D gene (6 bases). This CDR3 is 14 amino acids long. V shed 2 bases and J shed 4 bases, with 12 bases lying between them. Looked up from germline, CDR1 is GTSNPN and CDR2 is SVGIG (reference sequence). CDR3 nucleotides: TGTGCCTGGAGTCAAGGGGGATCCGGAAACACCATATATTTT. It is translated as CAWSQGGSGNTIYF.

This clonotype was observed a few times. The chain combines TRBV10-3 with TRBJ2-6, with D perhaps matching TRBD2 (5 bases). Trimming stripped 2 bases from V and 1 base from J, with 9 bases between. CDR1 is ENHRY and CDR2 is SYGVKD in the germline V gene. This CDR3 comprises 16 residues. In nucleotides, the CDR3 is TGTGCCATCAGTGAGCCGGGATTTTCTGGGGCCAACGTCCTGACTTTC. It yields the protein CAISEPGFSGANVLTF.

The J gene is TRBJ2-1, the V gene TRBV7-2; 7 bases are shared with TRBD2. The CDR3 loop spans 22 amino acids. CDR1 SGHTA and CDR2 FQGNSA come from the germline V gene. Trimming took 4 bases from V and 5 from J; bases not matched to a gene: 29. As DNA, the CDR3 is TGTGCCAGCAGCTACCAATTGTCTGGGGGGACTACGTGGGCGGGGCTCCACAATGAGCAGTTCTTC. Translation gives CASSYQLSGGTTWAGLHNEQFF.

The chain employs TRBV21-1 and TRBJ2-6; TRBD2, the D gene given by the table, was not confirmed from the DNA. TRBV21-1 corresponds to a pseudogene. The CDR3 consists of 15 residues. The CDR3 DNA is TGTGCCAGCAGCAAAGTGAGGGCCGGGGCCAACGTCCTGACTTTC. Its protein is CASSKVRAGANVLTF.

In this sample, this clonotype turned up a few times. The chain carries TRBV7-2 and TRBJ2-2; TRBD2 agrees at 7 bases. In germline, CDR1 is SGHTA, CDR2 FQGNSA. This CDR3 region has 17 residues. Trimming at V came to 4 bases and at J to 1 base, leaving 9 bases not matched to a gene. The CDR3 DNA reads TGTGCCAGCAGCTCCAGAAGCGGGAAATGGAACACCGGGGAGCTGTTTTTT. Encoded protein: CASSSRSGKWNTGELFF.

This clonotype was recorded many times. V and J are TRBV29-1 and TRBJ2-1; maybe TRBD1 (6 bases). Germline V gives CDR1 SQVTM, CDR2 ANQGSEA. There are 13 residues in the CDR3. Trimming removed 7 bases at V and 4 bases at J, with 14 bases between. The CDR3 is CSALVRGYNEQFF. CDR3 DNA sequence: TGCAGCGCCCTAGTAAGGGGGTACAATGAGCAGTTCTTC.

This clonotype was observed many times. This chain links TRBV20-1 with TRBJ2-7; 8 bases are shared with TRBD1. Looked up from germline, CDR1 is DFQATT and CDR2 is SNEGSKA (reference sequence). The V gene end was trimmed by 0 bases and the J gene end by 6 bases; junction bases not matched to a gene: 10. The CDR3 contains 15 residues. The CDR3 sequence is CSARENRGFTFEQYF. CDR3 nucleotides: TGCAGTGCTAGAGAAAACAGGGGGTTCACTTTCGAGCAGTACTTC.